This TCR beta chain appears in the sequencing data of a study of blood T cell repertoires in COVID-19. The study assigned cohorts using participant-reported clinical history. Sequencing was performed with immunoSEQ multiplex PCR; in TCRdb, only in-frame clones are kept and a portion is missing. This sample has a few hundred thousand clones, with 75% to 90% found just once. The CDR3 loop spans 16 amino acids. CDR1 and CDR2 (germline): MGHRA, YSYEKL. Trimming shortened V by 5 bases and J by 3 bases, and 14 bases separated the two germline ends. Sequenced material: PBMCs or T cells enriched from blood (not recorded which). The chain joins TRBV4-1 to TRBJ1-6; perhaps TRBD1 as D (5 bases). The origin of this receptor is a man younger than 45 who had recovered from COVID-19. CDR3: CASSKGQGSYNSPLHF. CDR3 nucleotides: TGCGCCAGCAGCAAAGGGCAGGGAAGCTATAATTCACCCCTCCACTTT.